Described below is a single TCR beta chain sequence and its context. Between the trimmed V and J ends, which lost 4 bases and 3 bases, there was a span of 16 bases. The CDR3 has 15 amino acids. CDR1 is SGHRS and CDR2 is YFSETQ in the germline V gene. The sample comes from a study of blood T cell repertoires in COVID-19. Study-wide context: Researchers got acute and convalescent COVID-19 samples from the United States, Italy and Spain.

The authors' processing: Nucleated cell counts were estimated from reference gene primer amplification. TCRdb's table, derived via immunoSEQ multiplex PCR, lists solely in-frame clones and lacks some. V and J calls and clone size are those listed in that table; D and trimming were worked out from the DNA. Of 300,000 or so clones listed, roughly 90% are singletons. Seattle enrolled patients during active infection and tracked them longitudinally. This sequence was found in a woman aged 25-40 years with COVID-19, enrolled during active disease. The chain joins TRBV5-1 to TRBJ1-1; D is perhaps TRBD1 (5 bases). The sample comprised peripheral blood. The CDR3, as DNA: TGCGCCAGCAGCAGGTCGGCGGGGGAGGACACTGAAGCTTTCTTT. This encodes CASSRSAGEDTEAFF.